These 5 T cell receptor beta chains were all obtained from the same sample, sequenced in a study of blood T cell repertoires in COVID-19. TCRdb keeps only in-frame clones here, not all; method: immunoSEQ multiplex PCR. The sample contains some 200,000 clones, around 90% of which appear only once. Sequenced input: peripheral blood. These receptors were taken from a woman younger than 30 who had recovered from COVID-19.

The chain has TRBV11-2 and TRBJ2-7; D is undetermined. The length of the CDR3 is 14 residues. The V and J ends lost 3 bases and 4 bases respectively, with 13 bases between them. Germline V gene sequence: CDR1 SGHAT, CDR2 FQNNGV. The CDR3 region is CASSFRVGGYEQYF. The DNA of the CDR3 is TGTGCCAGCAGCTTTCGGGTGGGTGGGTACGAGCAGTACTTC.

This chain joins TRBV7-2 and TRBJ1-6; possible D gene TRBD1, 6 bases. CDR1 is SGHTA, CDR2 FQGNSA, per germline. The germline V and J ends were trimmed by 5 bases and 5 bases, with 19 bases remaining between them. CDR3 length equals 17 residues. The CDR3 DNA is TGTGCCAGCAGCCTCCTGGACAGTACCCGAAATAATTCACCCCTCCACTTT. Its translation is CASSLLDSTRNNSPLHF.

The chain uses TRBV6-6 and TRBJ2-7, with D possibly matching TRBD2 (6 bases). The V gene's germline CDR1 is MNHNY and CDR2 SVGAGI (reference sequence). V lost 10 bases and J 0 bases, leaving 13 bases between the germline ends. The CDR3 has 13 amino acids. CDR3 in amino acids: CATRGSGSYEQYF. The CDR3 region has the DNA TGTGCCACTCGGGGTAGCGGCTCCTACGAGCAGTACTTC.

This rearrangement joins TRBV2 to TRBJ2-7, with D perhaps matching TRBD1 (6 bases). The CDR3 loop spans 14 amino acids. Germline CDR1 reads SNHLY; CDR2 reads FYNNEI. V dropped 7 bases and J dropped 2 bases, with 15 bases sitting between them. CDR3 protein: CASNEKPGAYEQYF. The CDR3 DNA is TGTGCCAGCAACGAGAAGCCAGGGGCCTACGAGCAGTACTTC.

The chain links TRBV5-1 to TRBJ1-3; 9 nucleotides agree with TRBD1. The CDR3 extends over 16 amino acids. Germline CDR1 is SGHRS and CDR2 is YFSETQ. V gave up 0 bases and J gave up 4 bases; unmatched junction bases: 5. DNA of the CDR3: TGCGCCAGCAGCTTGGCAGGGACAGGGTTGGGAAACACCATATATTTT. Translating gives CASSLAGTGLGNTIYF. Full variable domain (outside the CDR3, taken from reference TRBV5-1 and TRBJ1-3): KAGVTQTPRYLIKTRGQQVTLSCSPISGHRSVSWYQQTPGQGLQFLFEYFSETQRNKGNFPGRFSGRQFSNSRSEMNVSTLELGDSALYLCASSLAGTGLGNTIYFGEGSWLTVV.